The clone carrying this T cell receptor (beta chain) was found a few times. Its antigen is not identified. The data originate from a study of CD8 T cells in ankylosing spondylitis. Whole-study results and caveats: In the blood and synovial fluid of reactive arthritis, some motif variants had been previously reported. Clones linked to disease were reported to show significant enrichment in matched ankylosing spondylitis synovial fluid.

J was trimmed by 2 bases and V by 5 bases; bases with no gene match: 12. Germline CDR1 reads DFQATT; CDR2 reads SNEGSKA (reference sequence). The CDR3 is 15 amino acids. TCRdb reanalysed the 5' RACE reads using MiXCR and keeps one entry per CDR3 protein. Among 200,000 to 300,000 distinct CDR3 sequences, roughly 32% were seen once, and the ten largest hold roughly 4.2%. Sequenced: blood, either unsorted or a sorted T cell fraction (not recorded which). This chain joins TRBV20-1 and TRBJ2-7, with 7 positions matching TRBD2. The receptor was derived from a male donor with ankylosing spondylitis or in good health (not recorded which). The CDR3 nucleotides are TGCAGTGCTCGACCCCCGGAGGCGGGGGCCTACGAGCAGTACTTC. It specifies CSARPPEAGAYEQYF.